The present T cell receptor (beta chain) was sequenced within a study of response to subunit inactivated influenza vaccine. This clonotype has ten or more counts. TCRdb redid the calling of the RT-PCR reads with MiXCR, one entry per CDR3 protein. Here the sample spans more than 450,000 distinct CDR3 sequences, approximately 10% being singletons. Germline-derived CDR1 and CDR2 are LGHNA and YNFKEQ. V was pared by 0 bases and J by 1 base, with 12 bases between. This CDR3 comprises 17 residues. The starting material was PBMCs from blood, obtained on the day of vaccination. The V call is TRBV4-2, the J call TRBJ2-2; D is possibly TRBD2 (5 bases). The sequence came from a man in his forties or fifties who received an inactivated influenza vaccine. The CDR3 DNA reads as TGTGCCAGCAGCCAAGATCGCAGGAGGTTGAACACCGGGGAGCTGTTTTTT. Encoded protein: CASSQDRRRLNTGELFF.